This T cell receptor (beta chain) was found in a study of CD8+ T cells in alopecia areata. Study observations and caveats: The study found higher clonality in lesional than normal scalp, especially in alopecia totalis/universalis.

Once RNA had been extracted, it was reverse transcribed into cDNA to act as the sequencing template. TCRdb keeps only in-frame clones here, not all; method: immunoSEQ multiplex PCR. The data show some 110,000 clones, approximately 60% seen once. Looked up from germline, CDR1 is MRHNA and CDR2 is SNTAGT. After removal of 4 bases from V and 5 bases from J, the junction contained 4 bases not matched to a gene. The CDR3 length is 13 residues. Remarks on this clone: Antigen: not known.

The chain recombines TRBV6-4 with TRBJ1-1; 7 positions agree with TRBD1. The clonotype comes from a human donor in good health. Sequencing was done on a sample of CD4+ T cells sorted from blood. For the CDR3, the DNA is TGTGCCAGCAGTGTGCAGGGGGGAACTGAAGCTTTCTTT. It is translated as CASSVQGGTEAFF.